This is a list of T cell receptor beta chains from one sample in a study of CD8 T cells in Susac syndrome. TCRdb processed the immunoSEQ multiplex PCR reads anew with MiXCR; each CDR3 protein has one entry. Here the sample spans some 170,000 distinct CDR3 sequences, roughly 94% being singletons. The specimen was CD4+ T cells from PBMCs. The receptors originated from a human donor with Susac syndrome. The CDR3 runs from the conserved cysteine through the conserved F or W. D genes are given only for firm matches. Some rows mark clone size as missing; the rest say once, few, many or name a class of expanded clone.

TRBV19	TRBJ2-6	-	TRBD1	TGTGCCAGTCACAGGGGTCTTGGGGGATCCGCTGGGGCCAACGTCCTGACTTTC	CASHRGLGGSAGANVLTF
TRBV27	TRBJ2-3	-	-	TGTGCCAGCCGCTATTTGGCGGGGGCCTCCACAGATACGCAGTATTTT	CASRYLAGASTDTQYF
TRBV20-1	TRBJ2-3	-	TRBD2	TGCAGTGCTAGACGGCGGGAGGAATGGGAAGATACGCAGTATTTT	CSARRREEWEDTQYF
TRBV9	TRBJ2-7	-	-	TGTGCCAGCAGCGTAGAAAGCTCTGGCGAGCAGTACTTC	CASSVESSGEQYF
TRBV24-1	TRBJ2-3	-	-	TGTGCCACCAGTGACTCTCGGACCCCAGATACGCAGTATTTT	CATSDSRTPDTQYF
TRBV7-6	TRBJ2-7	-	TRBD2	TGTGCCAGCAGCTCAACACTAGCGTCCTACGAGCAGTACTTC	CASSSTLASYEQYF
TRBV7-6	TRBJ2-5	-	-	TGTGCCAGCAGCTTAAGTTTTGGAGAGACCCAGTACTTC	CASSLSFGETQYF
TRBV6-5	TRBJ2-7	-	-	TGTGCCAGCAGTTACCGTCGTTTGGACGAGCAGTACTTC	CASSYRRLDEQYF
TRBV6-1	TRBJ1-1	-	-	TGTGCCAGCAGGGCCGTCTTTATGAACACTGAAGCTTTCTTT	CASRAVFMNTEAFF
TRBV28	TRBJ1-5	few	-	TGTGCCAGCAGGAGGGATCAGCCCCAGCATTTT	CASRRDQPQHF
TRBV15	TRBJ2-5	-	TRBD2	TGTGCCACCAGCAGAGTCGGAGGCGGGAGGGCCCCGGAGACCCAGTACTTC	CATSRVGGGRAPETQYF
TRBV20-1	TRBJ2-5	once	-	TGCAGTGCCCACCGCCTTAATCAAGAGACCCAGTACTTC	CSAHRLNQETQYF
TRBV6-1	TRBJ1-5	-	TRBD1	TGTGCCAGCAGGGTACAGGGGTATCCCAATCAGCCCCAGCATTTT	CASRVQGYPNQPQHF
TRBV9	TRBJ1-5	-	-	TGTGCCAGCAGCGTAGGAGGACAGCCCAATCAGCCCCAGCATTTT	CASSVGGQPNQPQHF
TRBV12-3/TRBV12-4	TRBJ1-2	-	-	TGTGCCAGCAGTTGGACGGCGGAGTACTATGGCTACACCTTC	CASSWTAEYYGYTF
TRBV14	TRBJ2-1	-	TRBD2	TGTGCCAGCAGCCAATGGGCTAGCGGGCCCCGGGGGGATGAGCAGTTCTTC	CASSQWASGPRGDEQFF
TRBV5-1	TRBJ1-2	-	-	TGCGCCAGCAGCTTGGATTCAAGAGGGGTTGGCTACACCTTC	CASSLDSRGVGYTF
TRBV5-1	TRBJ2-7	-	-	TGCGCCAGCAGCGCGGGACAGACTAGCTCCTACGAGCAGTACTTC	CASSAGQTSSYEQYF
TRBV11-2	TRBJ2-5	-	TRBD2	TGTGCCAGCAGCTTCTTCCGCCTAGCGGGTACCCAAGAGACCCAGTACTTC	CASSFFRLAGTQETQYF
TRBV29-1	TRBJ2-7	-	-	TGCAGCGATGACTTAACTAGGAGGGGCGAGCAGTACTTC	CSDDLTRRGEQYF
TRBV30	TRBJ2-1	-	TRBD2	TGTGCCTGGAGTCAGGGGCTAGCGGGATTCAATGAGCAGTTCTTC	CAWSQGLAGFNEQFF
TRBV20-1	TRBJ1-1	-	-	TGCAGTGCTAGAGATACACCTCTGAACACTGAAGCTTTCTTT	CSARDTPLNTEAFF
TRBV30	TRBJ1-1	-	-	TGTGCCTGGAGTGTACGGTTACAGAGTAACACTGAAGCTTTTTTT	CAWSVRLQSNTEAFF
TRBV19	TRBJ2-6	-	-	TGTGCCAGTAGTATAGACAGGACGGGGCCTGGGGCCAACGTCCTGACTTTC	CASSIDRTGPGANVLTF
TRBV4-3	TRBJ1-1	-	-	TGCGCCAGCAGCCAAGAGGCGAGACCTAACACTGAAGCTTTCTTT	CASSQEARPNTEAFF
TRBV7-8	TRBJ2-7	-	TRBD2	TGTGCCAGCAGCCTCCGGGGGGTCGGGTCCTACGAGCAGTACTTC	CASSLRGVGSYEQYF
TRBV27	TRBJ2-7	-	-	TGTGCCAGCACCCGGGGGTTAAAGGACGAGCAGTACTTC	CASTRGLKDEQYF
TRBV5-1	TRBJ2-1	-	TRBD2	TGCGCCAGCAGCCTCCGACTAGCGGGAGGGGATGAGCAGTTCTTC	CASSLRLAGGDEQFF
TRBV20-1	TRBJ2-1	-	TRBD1	TGCAGTGCCCGGGTCATAGGGGGCGATGAGCAGTTCTTC	CSARVIGGDEQFF
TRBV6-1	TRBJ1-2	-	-	TGTGCCAGCAGTCCGACGGATCCCAACTATGGCTACACCTTC	CASSPTDPNYGYTF
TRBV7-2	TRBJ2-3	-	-	TGTGCCAGCAGCTTAAGGCGGCCAACCACTAGGGATACGCAGTATTTT	CASSLRRPTTRDTQYF
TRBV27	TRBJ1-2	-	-	TGTGCCAGCAGTTTATCGCCGGGGGCAAAGGGCTACACCTTC	CASSLSPGAKGYTF
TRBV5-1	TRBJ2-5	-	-	TGCGCCAGCAGCCTCGGACAGAGCGAAGAGACCCAGTACTTC	CASSLGQSEETQYF
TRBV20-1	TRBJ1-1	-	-	TGCAGTGCCATGGAGTTCACTGAAGCTTTCTTT	CSAMEFTEAFF
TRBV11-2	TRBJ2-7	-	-	TGTGCCAGCAGCTTAGATCTTCGCAGGAGCTCCTACGAGCAGTACTTC	CASSLDLRRSSYEQYF
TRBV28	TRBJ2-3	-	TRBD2	TGTGCCAGCAGCCCTTATGGTAGATGGGGGGGGGATACGCAGTATTTT	CASSPYGRWGGDTQYF
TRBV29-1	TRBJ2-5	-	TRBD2	TGCAGCGTTGTCACGAGCGGGGGGGCCCAAGAGACCCAGTACTTC	CSVVTSGGAQETQYF
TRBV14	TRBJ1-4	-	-	TGTGCCAGCAGCCCAAACAGGGCAGATGAAAAACTGTTTTTT	CASSPNRADEKLFF
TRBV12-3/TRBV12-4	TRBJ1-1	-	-	TGTGCCAGCACCATCCGCCGACTGGGCACTGAAGCTTTCTTT	CASTIRRLGTEAFF
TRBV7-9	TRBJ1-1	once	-	TGTGCCAGCAGCGTAACAAGGAACACTGAAGCTTTCTTT	CASSVTRNTEAFF
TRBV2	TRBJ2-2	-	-	TGTGCCAGCCGGAGAGAGCCGAACACCGGGGAGCTGTTTTTT	CASRREPNTGELFF
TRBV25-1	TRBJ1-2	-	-	TGTGCCAGCAAGGTCGGGTTCTATGGCTACACCTTC	CASKVGFYGYTF
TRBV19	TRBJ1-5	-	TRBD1	TGTGCCAGTAGTGGCGACGACAGGGGTAGTGGACAGCCCCAGCATTTT	CASSGDDRGSGQPQHF
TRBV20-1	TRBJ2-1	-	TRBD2	TGCAGTGCTAGAGATGCACTAGCGGGAGATGGTGAGCAGTTCTTC	CSARDALAGDGEQFF
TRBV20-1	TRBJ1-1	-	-	TGCAGCCAGGCCCCAGCCACTATGAACACTGAAGCTTTCTTT	CSQAPATMNTEAFF
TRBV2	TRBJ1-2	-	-	TGTGCCAGCAGACCCGGGCACTATGGCTACACCTTC	CASRPGHYGYTF
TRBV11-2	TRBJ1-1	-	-	TGTGCCAGCAGCTTAGTAGGACACCCTTTCCCCGTTGAAGCTTTCTTT	CASSLVGHPFPVEAFF
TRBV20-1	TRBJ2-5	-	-	TGCAGTGCTCCGACAGACGCAGGGATCCAGTACTTC	CSAPTDAGIQYF
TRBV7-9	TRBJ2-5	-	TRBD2	TGTGCCAGCAGCCGATCTAGCGGGAGGGCCGATGAAGAGACCCAGTACTTC	CASSRSSGRADEETQYF
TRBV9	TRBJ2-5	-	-	TGTGCCAGCAGTCCGACTGGACAGCAAGAGACCCAGTACTTC	CASSPTGQQETQYF
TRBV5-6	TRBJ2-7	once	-	TGTGCCAGCAGCTTGTATGGCGGGCGTACCTACGAGCAGTACTTC	CASSLYGGRTYEQYF
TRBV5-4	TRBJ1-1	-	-	TGTGCCAGCAGCGACCGGGACCTGGGGACTGAAGCTTTCTTT	CASSDRDLGTEAFF
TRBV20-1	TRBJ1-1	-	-	TGCAGTGCTAGAGTTGCCCCAGGTACTGAAGCTTTCTTT	CSARVAPGTEAFF